Sequencing of this T cell receptor beta chain was carried out in a study of molecular identifiers for immune sequencing clone quantification. Notes on the study in general: Highly expanded clone sizes could be underestimated by identical TCR molecules that share a barcode.

The bulk TCR libraries were made with methods described before and with listed TCR primers. Each CDR3 protein is one row after TCRdb ran MiXCR on the PCR reads. The data show about 640,000 distinct CDR3 sequences, just under 20% seen once. Germline CDR1 reads LGHDT; CDR2 reads YNNKEL (reference sequence). This CDR3 region has 15 residues. V gave up 0 bases and J gave up 6 bases, with 15 bases separating them. This clonotype was seen a few times. Its antigen is unknown. Input material: naive CD8+ T cells from blood, with Jurkat cell RNA spiked in. Sample subset: FACS-sorted CD8+CD4-CCR7+CD45RA+ naive T cells. V usage is TRBV3-1 and J usage is TRBJ2-7; possibly TRBD2 for D (5 bases). This clonotype was sampled from a human donor in good health. Some libraries in this study had Jurkat cell RNA spiked in. This CDR3 reads CASSQEDRGNREQYF. The CDR3 coding sequence is TGTGCCAGCAGCCAAGAGGACCGAGGGAATCGCGAGCAGTACTTC.